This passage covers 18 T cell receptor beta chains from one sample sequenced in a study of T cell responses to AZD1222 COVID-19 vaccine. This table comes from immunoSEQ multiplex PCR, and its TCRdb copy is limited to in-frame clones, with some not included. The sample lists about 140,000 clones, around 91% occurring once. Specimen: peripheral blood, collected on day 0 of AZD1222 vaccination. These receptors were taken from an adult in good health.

The CDR3 reads CASSKQGGLDNYGYTF. The CDR3 nucleotides are TGTGCCAGCAGCAAACAGGGGGGTCTCGACAACTATGGCTACACCTTC. The V gene is TRBV7-9, the J gene TRBJ1-2; 8 bases fit TRBD1. CDR3 size: 16 residues. Germline trimming cut 5 bases from V and 2 bases from J; bases unmatched to any gene: 10. Germline V lookup: CDR1 SEHNR, CDR2 FQNEAQ (reference sequence).

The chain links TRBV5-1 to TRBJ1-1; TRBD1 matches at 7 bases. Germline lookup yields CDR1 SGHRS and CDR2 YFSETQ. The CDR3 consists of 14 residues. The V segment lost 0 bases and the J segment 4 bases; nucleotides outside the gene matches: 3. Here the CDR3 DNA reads TGCGCCAGCAGCTTGGGACAGGGCGTCACTGAAGCTTTCTTT. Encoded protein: CASSLGQGVTEAFF.

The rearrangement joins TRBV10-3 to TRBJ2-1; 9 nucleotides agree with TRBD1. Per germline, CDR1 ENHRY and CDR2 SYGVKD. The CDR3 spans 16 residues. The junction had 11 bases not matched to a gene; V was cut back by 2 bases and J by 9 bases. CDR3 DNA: TGTGCCATCAGTGAGCCCAGGACAGGGGCGTTCAGTGAGCAGTTCTTC. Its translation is CAISEPRTGAFSEQFF.

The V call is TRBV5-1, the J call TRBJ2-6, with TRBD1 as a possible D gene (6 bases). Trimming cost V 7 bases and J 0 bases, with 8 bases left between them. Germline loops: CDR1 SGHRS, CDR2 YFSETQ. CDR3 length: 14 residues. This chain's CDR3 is CASSDSSGANVLTF. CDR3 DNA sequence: TGCGCCAGCTCGGACAGCTCTGGGGCCAACGTCCTGACTTTC.

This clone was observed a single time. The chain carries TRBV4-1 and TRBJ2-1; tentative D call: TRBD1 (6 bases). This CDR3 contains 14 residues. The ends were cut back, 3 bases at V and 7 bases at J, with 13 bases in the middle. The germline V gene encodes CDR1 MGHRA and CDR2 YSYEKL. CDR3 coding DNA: TGCGCCAGCAGCCAGGCCCTGAGGGGGAATGAGCAGTTCTTC. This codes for CASSQALRGNEQFF.

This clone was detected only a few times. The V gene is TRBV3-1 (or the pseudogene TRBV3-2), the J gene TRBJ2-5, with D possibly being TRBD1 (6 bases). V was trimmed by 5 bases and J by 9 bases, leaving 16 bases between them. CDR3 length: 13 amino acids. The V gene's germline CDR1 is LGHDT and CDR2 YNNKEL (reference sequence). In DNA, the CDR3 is TGTGCCAGCAGCGAATGGACAAAGGGGGCCCAGTACTTC. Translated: CASSEWTKGAQYF.

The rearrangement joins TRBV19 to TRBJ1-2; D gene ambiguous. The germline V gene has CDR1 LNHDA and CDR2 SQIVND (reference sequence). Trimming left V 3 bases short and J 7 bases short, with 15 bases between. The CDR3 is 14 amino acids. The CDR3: CASSMNLLMSGYTF. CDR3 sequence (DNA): TGTGCCAGTAGTATGAACCTTCTTATGAGTGGCTACACCTTC.

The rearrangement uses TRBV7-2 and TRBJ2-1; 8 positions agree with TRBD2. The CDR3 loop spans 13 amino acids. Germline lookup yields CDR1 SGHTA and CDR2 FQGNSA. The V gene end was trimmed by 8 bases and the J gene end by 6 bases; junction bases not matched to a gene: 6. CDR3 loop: CASSRREVNEQFF. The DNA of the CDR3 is TGTGCCAGCTCCCGGCGGGAGGTCAATGAGCAGTTCTTC.

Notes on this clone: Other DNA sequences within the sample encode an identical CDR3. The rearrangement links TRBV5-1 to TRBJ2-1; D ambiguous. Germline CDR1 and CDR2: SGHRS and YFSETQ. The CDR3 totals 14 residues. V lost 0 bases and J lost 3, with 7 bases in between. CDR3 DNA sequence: TGCGCCAGCAGCTTGGGAGTCAGCTACAATGAGCAGTTCTTC. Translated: CASSLGVSYNEQFF.

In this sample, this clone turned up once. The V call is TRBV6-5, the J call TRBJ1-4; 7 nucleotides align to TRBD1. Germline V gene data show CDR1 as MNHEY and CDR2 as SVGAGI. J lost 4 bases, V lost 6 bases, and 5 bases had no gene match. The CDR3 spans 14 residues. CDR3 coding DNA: TGTGCCAGCAGGGAGACAGGGCATAATGAAAAACTGTTTTTT. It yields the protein CASRETGHNEKLFF.

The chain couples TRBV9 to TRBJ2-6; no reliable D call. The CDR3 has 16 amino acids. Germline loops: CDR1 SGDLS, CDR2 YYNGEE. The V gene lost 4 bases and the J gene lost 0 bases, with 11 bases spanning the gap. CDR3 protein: CASSSWAYSGANVLTF. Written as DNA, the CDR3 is TGTGCCAGCAGCTCGTGGGCCTACTCTGGGGCCAACGTCCTGACTTTC.

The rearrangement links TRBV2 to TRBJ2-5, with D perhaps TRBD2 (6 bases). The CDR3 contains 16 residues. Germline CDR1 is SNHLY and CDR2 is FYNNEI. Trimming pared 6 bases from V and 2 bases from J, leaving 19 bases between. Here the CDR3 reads CASRSWDWRSQETQYF. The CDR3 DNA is TGTGCCAGCAGGTCCTGGGACTGGCGAAGTCAAGAGACCCAGTACTTC.

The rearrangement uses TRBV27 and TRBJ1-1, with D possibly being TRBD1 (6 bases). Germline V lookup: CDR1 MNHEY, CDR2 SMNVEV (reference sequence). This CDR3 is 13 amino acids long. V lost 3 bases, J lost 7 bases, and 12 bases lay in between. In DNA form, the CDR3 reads TGTGCCAGCAGTTTGAAACAGGGCAATGAAGCTTTCTTT. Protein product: CASSLKQGNEAFF.

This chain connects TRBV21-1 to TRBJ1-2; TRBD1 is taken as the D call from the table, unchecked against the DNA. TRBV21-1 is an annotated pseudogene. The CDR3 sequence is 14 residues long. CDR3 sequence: CALKGRDGRNGYTF. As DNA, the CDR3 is TGTGCCCTCAAAGGCAGGGATGGGCGAAATGGCTACACCTTC.

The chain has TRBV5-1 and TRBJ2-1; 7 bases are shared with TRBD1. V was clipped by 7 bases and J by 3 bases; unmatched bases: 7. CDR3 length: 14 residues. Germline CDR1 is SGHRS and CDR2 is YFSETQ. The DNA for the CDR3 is TGCGCCAGCCAAAACCAGGGGGACTACAATGAGCAGTTCTTC. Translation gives CASQNQGDYNEQFF.

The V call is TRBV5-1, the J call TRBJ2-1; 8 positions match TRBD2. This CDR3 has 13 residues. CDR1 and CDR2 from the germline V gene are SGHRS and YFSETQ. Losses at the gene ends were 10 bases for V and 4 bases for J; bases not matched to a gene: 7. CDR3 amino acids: CAGGKREYNEQFF. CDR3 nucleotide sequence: TGCGCCGGAGGGAAGCGGGAGTACAATGAGCAGTTCTTC.

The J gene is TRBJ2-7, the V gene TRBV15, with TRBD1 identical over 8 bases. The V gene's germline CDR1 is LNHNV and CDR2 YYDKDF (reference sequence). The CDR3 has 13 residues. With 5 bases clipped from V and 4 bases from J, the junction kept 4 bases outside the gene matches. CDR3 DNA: TGTGCCACCAGCCGGGACAGGTCGTACGAGCAGTACTTC. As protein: CATSRDRSYEQYF.

CDR3 protein: CASSWGPGGEGPNTEAFF. The CDR3 DNA reads as TGTGCCAGCAGCTGGGGCCCGGGCGGGGAGGGCCCGAACACTGAAGCTTTCTTT. V and J are TRBV13 and TRBJ1-1, with D maybe TRBD1 (5 bases). CDR3 length: 18 residues. The germline V and J ends were trimmed by 4 bases and 1 base, with 22 bases remaining between them. CDR1 PRHDT and CDR2 FYEKMQ come from the germline V gene (reference sequence).